This is a list of T cell receptor beta chains from one sample in a study of cytomegalovirus exposure and HLA in healthy donors. TCRdb's table, derived via immunoSEQ multiplex PCR, lists solely in-frame clones and lacks some. The sample lists 150,000 to 180,000 clones, around 68% occurring once. The sequencing input was PBMCs. These TCRs come from a man aged 25 to 40 in good health and CMV-seronegative. Each CDR3 is given with its conserved first and last residue. Some rows have no size entry. The others give once, few or many, or a class for an expanded clone.

j_gene: TRBJ1-1; v_gene: TRBV4-3; abundance: .; CDR3aa: CASRKQGQNTEAFF
j_gene: TRBJ1-2; v_gene: TRBV7-9; abundance: .; CDR3aa: CASSLDYYGYTF
j_gene: TRBJ2-7; v_gene: TRBV28; abundance: .; CDR3aa: CATRRQGQTEQYF
j_gene: TRBJ1-6; v_gene: TRBV6-6; abundance: .; CDR3aa: CATGQGGTPLHF
j_gene: TRBJ2-7; v_gene: TRBV30; abundance: .; CDR3aa: CAWIPGTGLPREQYF
j_gene: TRBJ2-1; v_gene: TRBV2; abundance: .; CDR3aa: CASRERLARHEVGSYNEQFF
j_gene: TRBJ2-2; v_gene: TRBV7-8; abundance: .; CDR3aa: CASSFGRGESNTGELFF
j_gene: TRBJ2-5; v_gene: TRBV28; abundance: .; CDR3aa: CASSLGHGTVTQYF
j_gene: TRBJ2-1; v_gene: TRBV28; abundance: .; CDR3aa: CASSGVLNNEQFF
j_gene: TRBJ1-6; v_gene: TRBV19; abundance: .; CDR3aa: CASREQGGGNSPLHF
j_gene: TRBJ1-2; v_gene: TRBV7-2; abundance: .; CDR3aa: CASSPLQGRGYGYTF
j_gene: TRBJ1-5; v_gene: TRBV27; abundance: once; CDR3aa: CASMINRFNQPQHF
j_gene: TRBJ2-5; v_gene: TRBV4-2; abundance: once; CDR3aa: CASSQAVSISGGQGETQYF
j_gene: TRBJ2-2; v_gene: TRBV7-2; abundance: .; CDR3aa: CASSQTSGANTGELFF
j_gene: TRBJ2-3; v_gene: TRBV5-1; abundance: once; CDR3aa: CASSPGQGSTDTQYF
j_gene: TRBJ1-1; v_gene: TRBV5-1; abundance: .; CDR3aa: CASSFGGQGDTEAFF
j_gene: TRBJ2-1; v_gene: TRBV6-4; abundance: .; CDR3aa: CASSEQFSGGAYNEQFF
j_gene: TRBJ2-2; v_gene: TRBV9; abundance: .; CDR3aa: CASSPQGLAGGTGELFF
j_gene: TRBJ2-2; v_gene: TRBV5-1; abundance: .; CDR3aa: CASSRAGLNTGELFF
j_gene: TRBJ1-2; v_gene: TRBV6-1; abundance: .; CDR3aa: CASSVTVNYGYTF
j_gene: TRBJ1-1; v_gene: TRBV7-9; abundance: .; CDR3aa: CSSSLVNTEAFF
j_gene: TRBJ2-1; v_gene: TRBV7-8; abundance: .; CDR3aa: CASSQGQGNNEQFF
j_gene: TRBJ1-2; v_gene: TRBV30; abundance: .; CDR3aa: CAWSPGQGWFGYTF
j_gene: TRBJ2-3; v_gene: TRBV14; abundance: .; CDR3aa: CASSQGLGSHTQYF
j_gene: TRBJ2-6; v_gene: TRBV5-1; abundance: .; CDR3aa: CASSFGDSSGANVLTF
j_gene: TRBJ1-5; v_gene: TRBV6-1; abundance: .; CDR3aa: CASSEVSLSNQPQHF
j_gene: TRBJ1-5; v_gene: TRBV12-5; abundance: .; CDR3aa: CASGLVLEGWGPSNQPQHF
j_gene: TRBJ1-2; v_gene: TRBV5-1; abundance: .; CDR3aa: CASSSGLGYGYTF
j_gene: TRBJ1-1; v_gene: TRBV6-5; abundance: .; CDR3aa: CASSYTTENTEAFF
j_gene: TRBJ1-2; v_gene: TRBV19; abundance: .; CDR3aa: CASGGQGSNYGYTF
j_gene: TRBJ1-2; v_gene: TRBV7-9; abundance: .; CDR3aa: CASSLSGDGSNYGYTF
j_gene: TRBJ2-2; v_gene: TRBV25-1; abundance: .; CDR3aa: CASSRSGGRTGELFF
j_gene: TRBJ1-5; v_gene: TRBV15; abundance: .; CDR3aa: CATSSRGQPQHF
j_gene: TRBJ1-5; v_gene: TRBV2; abundance: .; CDR3aa: CASKGAGNQPQHF
j_gene: TRBJ1-1; v_gene: TRBV4-1; abundance: many; CDR3aa: CASSQEGGSGTEAFF
j_gene: TRBJ1-1; v_gene: TRBV6-1; abundance: .; CDR3aa: CASNDRGPDTEAFF
j_gene: TRBJ2-7; v_gene: TRBV7-2; abundance: .; CDR3aa: CASSLRVAGTEQYF
j_gene: TRBJ1-5; v_gene: TRBV5-8; abundance: .; CDR3aa: CASSPGENSNQPQHF
j_gene: TRBJ1-3; v_gene: TRBV11-2; abundance: .; CDR3aa: CASSLLSGGGNTIYF
j_gene: TRBJ1-3; v_gene: TRBV5-4; abundance: few; CDR3aa: CASSLVGASGNTIYF
j_gene: TRBJ1-5; v_gene: TRBV2; abundance: .; CDR3aa: CASSEGGTPQNF
j_gene: TRBJ2-1; v_gene: TRBV19; abundance: .; CDR3aa: CASSGGRSSYNEQFF
j_gene: TRBJ1-1; v_gene: TRBV2; abundance: few; CDR3aa: CASNPGLNTEAFF
j_gene: TRBJ1-6; v_gene: TRBV2; abundance: .; CDR3aa: CASRTDNTGFSPLHF
j_gene: TRBJ2-2; v_gene: TRBV7-2; abundance: .; CDR3aa: CASSQYRDRNTGELFF
j_gene: TRBJ1-3; v_gene: TRBV7-9; abundance: .; CDR3aa: CASSRGLNTIYF
j_gene: TRBJ2-2; v_gene: TRBV4-2; abundance: .; CDR3aa: CASSQDDRATGELFF
j_gene: TRBJ2-3; v_gene: TRBV6-6; abundance: few; CDR3aa: CASSYSSGNTDTQYF
j_gene: TRBJ1-1; v_gene: TRBV2; abundance: .; CDR3aa: CASKVAGSTEAFF
j_gene: TRBJ1-1; v_gene: TRBV5-1; abundance: few; CDR3aa: CASSFLGQGMNTEAFF